The 17 T cell receptor beta chains in this list originate from one sample, sequenced in a study of glioma-infiltrating T cells. TCR alpha and beta CDR3 regions were amplified from RNA using iRepertoire nested multiplex PCR. TCRdb itself ran the multiplex PCR reads through MiXCR, one entry per CDR3 protein. This sample yields 100,000 to 150,000 distinct CDR3 sequences, of which roughly 24% are seen a single time; nearly 15% belongs to the top ten. The sequencing sample was made of glioma tissue, nonneoplastic brain tissue, or PBMCs (not recorded which). Every receptor here comes from a human donor with low-grade glioma or glioblastoma, undergoing nonglioma brain surgery, or in good health (not recorded which).

This clonotype was recorded many times. This chain uses TRBV20-1 with TRBJ1-5; 7 nucleotides match TRBD1. J lost 7 bases, V lost 6 bases, and 9 bases had no gene match. Germline-derived CDR1 and CDR2 are DFQATT and SNEGSKA (reference sequence). This CDR3 is built from 13 residues. The CDR3 spells CSAKRTGDQPQHF. CDR3 in DNA: TGCAGTGCCAAGCGTACAGGGGACCAGCCCCAGCATTTT.

The J gene is TRBJ2-1, the V gene TRBV6-1; D perhaps matches TRBD2 (6 bases). Germline values: CDR1 MNHNS, CDR2 SASEGT. Trimming took 11 bases from V and 6 from J, leaving 23 bases between them. This CDR3 comprises 15 residues. CDR3 DNA sequence: TGTGCCGGGAGCCCAACGGGGAGGCCCATCAATGAGCAGTTCTTC. It is translated as CAGSPTGRPINEQFF.

J is TRBJ2-1 and V is TRBV29-1; D might be TRBD1 (5 bases). The CDR3 spans 13 residues. Germline V gene lookup returns CDR1 SQVTM and CDR2 ANQGSEA. V lost 1 base and J lost 3, with 7 bases in between. Here the CDR3 reads CSVEGQFYNEQFF. The CDR3 nucleotides are TGCAGCGTTGAAGGACAGTTCTACAATGAGCAGTTCTTC.

There are a few counts of this clonotype. V is TRBV18 and J is TRBJ1-3, with 7 bases lining up with TRBD1. J lost 2 bases, V lost 8 bases, and 9 bases had no gene match. The germline CDR1 and CDR2 sequences are KGHSH and LQKENI. The CDR3 consists of 15 residues. CDR3 sequence (DNA): TGTGCCAGCGGTAAACAGGGGTCTCCTGGAAACACCATATATTTT. Amino acid sequence: CASGKQGSPGNTIYF.

There are many counts of this clonotype. The chain employs TRBV2 and TRBJ2-5; D unclear. The CDR3 spans 14 residues. Germline CDR1 reads SNHLY; CDR2 reads FYNNEI. Trimming left V 1 base short and J 2 bases short, with 8 bases between. The CDR3 DNA follows: TGTGCCAGCAGTGAAGGGGCACAACAAGAGACCCAGTACTTC. It is translated as CASSEGAQQETQYF.

On this clonotype itself: With a much larger clone just one base away, this may be a read error. The CDR3 does not end in the conserved phenylalanine or tryptophan, so this is likely a read error. The chain has TRBV6-1 and TRBJ1-1; D is unresolved. The CDR3 extends over 11 amino acids. The V gene lost 6 bases and the J gene lost 4 bases, with 6 bases spanning the gap. Germline V CDR1 and CDR2: MNHNS, SASEGT. The CDR3 DNA sequence: TGTGCCAGCAGGGCTATCACTGAAGCTTTCCTT. Translating it yields CASRAITEAFL.

In this sample, this clonotype turned up many times. The chain is built from TRBV7-8 and TRBJ2-7; D call uncertain. The length of the CDR3 is 11 residues. Germline values: CDR1 SGHVS, CDR2 FQNEAQ. The V and J ends lost 0 bases and 8 bases respectively, with 5 bases between them. The CDR3 spells CASSLAEQQYF. CDR3 DNA: TGTGCCAGCAGCTTAGCCGAGCAGCAGTACTTC.

This clonotype was counted ten times or more. The rearrangement links TRBV4-3 to TRBJ2-5; D is unresolved. This CDR3 is 14 amino acids long. Germline-derived CDR1 and CDR2 are LGHNA and YSLEER. The V and J ends lost 0 bases and 2 bases respectively, with 7 bases between them. CDR3 DNA sequence: TGCGCCAGCAGCCAAGAAAGACGGCAAGAGACCCAGTACTTC. Amino acid sequence: CASSQERRQETQYF.

This clonotype was recorded many times. V and J are TRBV6-8 and TRBJ2-2; TRBD1 matches at 10 bases. This CDR3 is built from 15 residues. J gave up 2 bases and V 7 bases, and 4 bases lay outside the gene matches. Germline-derived CDR1 and CDR2 are MNHGY and SAAAGT. Here the CDR3 reads CASNRDRGNTGELFF. The DNA for the CDR3 is TGTGCCAGCAACCGGGACAGGGGTAACACCGGGGAGCTGTTTTTT.

This clonotype has only one observation. This may arise from a read error, as a much more abundant clone is one base away. This chain links TRBV6-5 with TRBJ2-1, with 7 bases aligning to TRBD2. This CDR3 is 15 amino acids long. Germline CDR1 MNHEY, CDR2 SVGAGI. CDR3 in DNA: TGTGCCAGCAGTTACTCGGGGGGGGAGCGTGGTGAGCAGCTCTTC. Residues: CASSYSGGERGEQLF.

This clonotype was observed at least ten times. The gene calls are TRBV4-1 and TRBJ2-2, with a possible D match to TRBD1 (5 bases). CDR1 is MGHRA and CDR2 is YSYEKL in the germline V gene. Trimming pared 1 base from V and 6 bases from J, leaving 9 bases between. The CDR3 contains 14 residues. CDR3 protein: CASSQVSRAGELFF. In nucleotides, the CDR3 is TGCGCCAGCAGCCAAGTGTCCAGGGCCGGGGAGCTGTTTTTT.

This clonotype was picked up a small number of times. This could be a read error, since a much larger clone is one nucleotide away. The chain employs TRBV7-2 and TRBJ2-7, with 8 bases fitting TRBD2. This CDR3 has 13 amino acids. CDR1 is SGHTA, CDR2 FQGNSA, per germline. With 8 bases clipped from V and 5 bases from J, the junction kept 8 bases outside the gene matches. The CDR3 reads CASRRTSWHEQYF. The CDR3 nucleotides are TGTGCCAGCCGCCGGACTAGCTGGCACGAGCAGTACTTC. Variable domain in full (rest from reference TRBV7-2 and TRBJ2-7): GAGVSQSPSNKVTEKGKDVELRCDPISGHTALYWYRQSLGQGLEFLIYFQGNSAPDKSGLPSDRFSAERTGGSVSTLTIQRTQQEDSAVYLCASRRTSWHEQYFGPGTRLTVT.

Of note for this clonotype: A much more abundant neighbour one base away suggests this may be a read error. This chain uses TRBV5-1 with TRBJ2-5, with TRBD1 as a possible D gene (5 bases). Trimming stripped 5 bases from V and 5 bases from J, with 10 bases between. The CDR3 length is 12 residues. Germline V gene data show CDR1 as SGHRS and CDR2 as YFSETQ. The CDR3: CASRQESETQYF. The CDR3 region has the DNA TGCGCCAGCAGACAGGAGTCGGAGACCCAGTACTTC.

Only a few counts were recorded for this clonotype. This chain uses TRBV19 with TRBJ2-7; D unclear. CDR3 size: 12 residues. Trimming removed 6 bases at V and 2 bases at J, with 8 bases between. Germline assignment: CDR1 LNHDA and CDR2 SQIVND (reference sequence). The CDR3 sequence: CASSGNTYEQYF. The CDR3 DNA follows: TGTGCCAGTAGCGGCAACACCTACGAGCAGTACTTC.

This clonotype occurred many times. The chain carries TRBV6-1 and TRBJ2-5; D call uncertain. This CDR3 comprises 14 residues. The V end was cut by 5 bases, the J end by 1 base, with 11 bases between. CDR1 is MNHNS and CDR2 is SASEGT in the germline V gene. The DNA of the CDR3 is TGTGCCAGCAGTTATGTGGGGTTCCAAGAGACCCAGTACTTC. As protein: CASSYVGFQETQYF.

This clonotype was observed many times. The chain carries TRBV6-2 or TRBV6-3 and TRBJ2-3, with 12 positions matching TRBD2. V shed 0 bases and J 1 base; nucleotides not matched to a gene: 2. The CDR3 is 17 amino acids. Germline values: CDR1 MNHEY, CDR2 SVGEGT. CDR3 residues: CASSYSTSGSGTDTQYF. CDR3 nucleotide sequence: TGTGCCAGCAGTTACTCGACTAGCGGGAGCGGCACAGATACGCAGTATTTT.

Only one count was recorded for this clonotype. Given a much more abundant clone one base away, this may be a read error. This chain connects TRBV10-3 to TRBJ2-3, with 7 nucleotides matching TRBD1. The germline gives CDR1 ENHRY, CDR2 SYGVKD. This CDR3 spans 15 amino acids. In DNA form, the CDR3 reads TGTGCCATCAAGGGGGACAGCTATAACACAGATAAGCAGTATTTT. It specifies CAIKGDSYNTDKQYF.